A selection of T cell receptor beta chains follows, all from one sample in a study of CD8 T cells in ankylosing spondylitis. MiXCR was run by TCRdb on the 5' RACE reads, yielding one entry per CDR3 protein. The sample includes hundreds of thousands of distinct CDR3 sequences, approximately 11% of them seen just once. Sequences were obtained from blood, either unsorted or a sorted T cell fraction (not recorded which). The source of these receptors is a male donor with ankylosing spondylitis. The CDR3 runs from the conserved cysteine through the conserved F or W. Fields, in order: J gene, V gene, D gene, clone size, CDR3 DNA, CDR3 protein. D genes are given only for firm matches. The size of a clone is reported for some rows only, either as once, few or many, or as a class for expanded clones.

>TRBJ1-1|TRBV20-1|NA|NA
TGCAGTGCTAGTTCAGACACTGAAGCTTTCTTT
CSASSDTEAFF
>TRBJ2-3|TRBV18|NA|NA
TGTGCCAGCTCACCACGGCTATCCGGGGACACAGATACGCAGTATTTT
CASSPRLSGDTDTQYF
>TRBJ2-2|TRBV27|NA|few
TGTGCCAGCGAAAAAATCGGGTCAGGGTTAGGCGGGGAGCTGTTTTTT
CASEKIGSGLGGELFF
>TRBJ1-2|TRBV7-8|NA|NA
TGTGCCAGCAGCTTTAGGGACGTTGGCTACACCTTC
CASSFRDVGYTF
>TRBJ2-3|TRBV15|NA|NA
TGTGCCACCAGCAGAGTACGGGAAAGCACAGATACGCAGTATTTT
CATSRVRESTDTQYF
>TRBJ2-7|TRBV20-1|TRBD1|few
TGCAGTGCTAGAGTTGAGGGGGCGGGCTACGAGCAGTACTTC
CSARVEGAGYEQYF
>TRBJ2-5|TRBV27|TRBD2|few
TGTGCCAGCAGTTTAAATGGCGGGAGCGGGAGGATAGAGACCCAGTACTTC
CASSLNGGSGRIETQYF
>TRBJ1-2|TRBV7-9|NA|NA
TGTGCCAGCAGCCGTACAGGGAGGTTAGGTGGCTACACCTTC
CASSRTGRLGGYTF
>TRBJ2-3|TRBV20-1|NA|many
TGCAGTGCCAAAGACAACCCTAGCACAGATACGCAGTATTTT
CSAKDNPSTDTQYF
>TRBJ1-5|TRBV24-1|NA|NA
TGTGCCACCCAAGGAACCCTTGGCAATCAGCCCCAGCATTTT
CATQGTLGNQPQHF
>TRBJ1-1|TRBV4-1|NA|NA
TGCGCCAGCAGCCAAGGTCTCGACCGGGTTCCGAACACTGAAGCTTTCTTT
CASSQGLDRVPNTEAFF
>TRBJ2-2|TRBV3-1|NA|NA
TGTGCCAGCAGCCTGCCCCTACATCTCGGGGAGCTGTTTTTT
CASSLPLHLGELFF
>TRBJ1-4|TRBV7-9|TRBD1|NA
TGTGCCAGCAGCCCACCGGGACAGGGGTTTGGTGAAAAACTGTTTTTT
CASSPPGQGFGEKLFF
>TRBJ1-2|TRBV7-2|NA|many
TGCGCCAGCAGCTTGGTCGGTTATGGCTACACCTTC
CASSLVGYGYTF
>TRBJ1-1|TRBV29-1|NA|NA
TGCAGCGTCGCCTTGGGGCAGGGAGGCACTGAAGCTTTCTTT
CSVALGQGGTEAFF
>TRBJ1-6|TRBV5-5|NA|NA
TGTGCCAGCAGCTTTGATGGGACCAATAATTCACCCCTCCACTTT
CASSFDGTNNSPLHF
>TRBJ2-3|TRBV5-6|NA|few
TGTGCCAGCAGCTGGGGAGATAGCCGCTATACGCAGTATTTT
CASSWGDSRYTQYF
>TRBJ2-7|TRBV7-2|TRBD2|many
TGTGCCAGCAGCTTAGCGCAAACCCTCGGGACTAGTTGGTACTTC
CASSLAQTLGTSWYF
>TRBJ2-3|TRBV15|TRBD1|NA
TGTGCCACCGTCAGGGGCATCCGAGGGGGCCAGGATACGCAGTATTTT
CATVRGIRGGQDTQYF
>TRBJ2-5|TRBV3-1|TRBD1|NA
TGTGCCAGCAGCGGTTCAGGGGGAGAGACCCAGTACTTC
CASSGSGGETQYF
>TRBJ2-7|TRBV7-2|TRBD2|many
TGTGCCAGCAGCTCGGGACTAGCGGGAGCGTACGAGCAGTACTTC
CASSSGLAGAYEQYF
>TRBJ2-7|TRBV7-6|NA|few
TGTGCCAGCAGCTTTGGTGAGGGAGAGGTATACTTC
CASSFGEGEVYF
>TRBJ2-3|TRBV4-1|TRBD2|NA
TGCGCCAGCAGCCAAGCAGCGGGAGGAAGAAGCACAGATACGCAGTATTTT
CASSQAAGGRSTDTQYF
>TRBJ2-1|TRBV7-8|NA|many
TGTGCCAGCAGCCCCATATTCGGCAATGAGCAGTTCTTC
CASSPIFGNEQFF
>TRBJ2-5|TRBV2|NA|NA
TGTGCCAGCCTCGCGGAACATATACAAGAGACCCAGTACTTC
CASLAEHIQETQYF
>TRBJ2-2|TRBV20-1|NA|NA
TGCAGTGCTAACCGGGTCGAAGCCGGGGAGCTGTTTTTT
CSANRVEAGELFF
>TRBJ1-5|TRBV5-6|NA|NA
TGTGCCAGCAGCGTCGTTGGTGGGGAAAATCAGCCCCAGCATTTT
CASSVVGGENQPQHF
>TRBJ2-7|TRBV3-1|NA|NA
TGTGCCAGCAGCCAAGATGTGGCACAGGAGGGCTACGAGCAGTACTTC
CASSQDVAQEGYEQYF
>TRBJ2-5|TRBV10-3|TRBD2|many
TGTGCCGTACTAGCGGGAGGAGAGACCCAGTACTTC
CAVLAGGETQYF
>TRBJ2-2|TRBV29-1|TRBD2|many
TGCAGCGTTCAGCGGGAGTGGACCGGGGAGCTGTTTTTT
CSVQREWTGELFF
>TRBJ1-2|TRBV5-1|NA|many
TGCGCCAGCAGCTCCGGGACTCCCATAAGCTATGGCTACACCTTC
CASSSGTPISYGYTF
>TRBJ2-7|TRBV27|TRBD1|NA
TGTGCCAGCAGGACTCCGGGACAGGGCTACGAGCAGTACTTC
CASRTPGQGYEQYF
>TRBJ2-7|TRBV19|TRBD2|NA
TGTGCCAGTAGCCCTAGCGGGGGTAGAGGAGCCTACGAGCAGTACTTC
CASSPSGGRGAYEQYF
>TRBJ2-7|TRBV7-2|NA|NA
TGTGCCAGCAGGGCTGATAACTACGAGCAGTACTTC
CASRADNYEQYF
>TRBJ2-3|TRBV7-9|NA|few
TGTGCCAGCAGCTTTGGGTCGGCGGACTTCACAGATACGCAGTATTTT
CASSFGSADFTDTQYF
>TRBJ1-3|TRBV29-1|NA|once
TGCAGCGTTGTCTCCAAGTACACCATATATTTT
CSVVSKYTIYF
>TRBJ1-4|TRBV2|TRBD1|many
TGTGCCAGCAAGCAGGGGGTCGAAAAACTGTTTTTT
CASKQGVEKLFF
>TRBJ2-2|TRBV20-1|NA|few
TGCAGTGCTAGCCCCCTAGCACGGACCGGGGAGCTGTTTTTT
CSASPLARTGELFF
>TRBJ2-3|TRBV6-1|NA|NA
TGTGCCAGCACTCAAGGACCCGCCACAGATACGCAGTATTTT
CASTQGPATDTQYF
>TRBJ2-1|TRBV11-2|NA|few
TGTGCCAGCAGCTCCAGGGGCGCCAGCTCCTACAATGAGCAGTTCTTC
CASSSRGASSYNEQFF
>TRBJ2-2|TRBV7-6|NA|few
TGTGCCAGCAGCTTATTAGGTAGCGGCTACACCGGGGAGCTGTTTTTT
CASSLLGSGYTGELFF
>TRBJ1-1|TRBV27|TRBD1|NA
TGTGCCAGCAGTTTCAACAGGGGCGAAGCTTTCTTT
CASSFNRGEAFF
>TRBJ1-1|TRBV12-3/TRBV12-4|NA|NA
TGTGCCAGCAGTTTAGTGGGCAGGGACGCTTTCTTT
CASSLVGRDAFF